This entry describes one T cell receptor (beta chain). This entry belongs to a study of shared T cell receptors in the human thymus. The germline CDR1 and CDR2 sequences are SGHNT and YYREEE (reference sequence). V was shortened by 3 bases and J by 5 bases, with 16 bases between the two germline ends. The CDR3 length is 15 residues. Profiled with immunoSEQ multiplex PCR; TCRdb holds only in-frame clones, not every one. In the table there are 640,000 or so clones, 87% of which are singletons. These data were also filed under a second study, of human thymus T cells. According to that study: The thymus tissue came from resections taken during corrective heart surgery. V and J genes seemed to be used with bias in thymic and blood repertoires.

The material sequenced was thymocytes. The TCR originated in a boy less than two years old with a congenital heart defect. The gene calls are TRBV5-4 and TRBJ2-3; D not resolved. CDR3 sequence reads: CASSSERNRRDTQYF. The CDR3 coding sequence is TGTGCCAGCAGCTCGGAGAGGAACCGAAGAGATACGCAGTATTTT.